The clone carrying this TCR gamma chain showed up just a few times. Antigen unknown. TCRdb's protein for this DNA is that of a much larger clone and differs from the translation at residue 6, likely a read error; the protein shown is the DNA translation. These data belong to a study of gammadelta T cells in human blood. Findings and caveats of the study: Microbial exposure appeared to drive polyclonal γδ T cell expansion after birth.

TCRdb re-processed the RT-PCR reads via CATT. The sample carries 200 to 250 gamma-chain clones, about 2.2% recorded once. The CDR3 has 14 amino acids. Losses at the gene ends were 3 bases for V and 3 bases for J; bases not matched to a gene: 4. CDR1 GITISATS and CDR2 ISYDGTV come from the germline V gene (reference sequence). The chain has TRGV9 and TRGJP2. The receptor comes from a human donor. Sequencing was done on a sample of non-Vgamma9Vdelta2 gamma-delta T cells from infant blood. The CDR3 spells CALWEHRSDWIKTF. The DNA for the CDR3 is TGTGCCTTGTGGGAGCATCGTAGTGATTGGATCAAGACGTTT.